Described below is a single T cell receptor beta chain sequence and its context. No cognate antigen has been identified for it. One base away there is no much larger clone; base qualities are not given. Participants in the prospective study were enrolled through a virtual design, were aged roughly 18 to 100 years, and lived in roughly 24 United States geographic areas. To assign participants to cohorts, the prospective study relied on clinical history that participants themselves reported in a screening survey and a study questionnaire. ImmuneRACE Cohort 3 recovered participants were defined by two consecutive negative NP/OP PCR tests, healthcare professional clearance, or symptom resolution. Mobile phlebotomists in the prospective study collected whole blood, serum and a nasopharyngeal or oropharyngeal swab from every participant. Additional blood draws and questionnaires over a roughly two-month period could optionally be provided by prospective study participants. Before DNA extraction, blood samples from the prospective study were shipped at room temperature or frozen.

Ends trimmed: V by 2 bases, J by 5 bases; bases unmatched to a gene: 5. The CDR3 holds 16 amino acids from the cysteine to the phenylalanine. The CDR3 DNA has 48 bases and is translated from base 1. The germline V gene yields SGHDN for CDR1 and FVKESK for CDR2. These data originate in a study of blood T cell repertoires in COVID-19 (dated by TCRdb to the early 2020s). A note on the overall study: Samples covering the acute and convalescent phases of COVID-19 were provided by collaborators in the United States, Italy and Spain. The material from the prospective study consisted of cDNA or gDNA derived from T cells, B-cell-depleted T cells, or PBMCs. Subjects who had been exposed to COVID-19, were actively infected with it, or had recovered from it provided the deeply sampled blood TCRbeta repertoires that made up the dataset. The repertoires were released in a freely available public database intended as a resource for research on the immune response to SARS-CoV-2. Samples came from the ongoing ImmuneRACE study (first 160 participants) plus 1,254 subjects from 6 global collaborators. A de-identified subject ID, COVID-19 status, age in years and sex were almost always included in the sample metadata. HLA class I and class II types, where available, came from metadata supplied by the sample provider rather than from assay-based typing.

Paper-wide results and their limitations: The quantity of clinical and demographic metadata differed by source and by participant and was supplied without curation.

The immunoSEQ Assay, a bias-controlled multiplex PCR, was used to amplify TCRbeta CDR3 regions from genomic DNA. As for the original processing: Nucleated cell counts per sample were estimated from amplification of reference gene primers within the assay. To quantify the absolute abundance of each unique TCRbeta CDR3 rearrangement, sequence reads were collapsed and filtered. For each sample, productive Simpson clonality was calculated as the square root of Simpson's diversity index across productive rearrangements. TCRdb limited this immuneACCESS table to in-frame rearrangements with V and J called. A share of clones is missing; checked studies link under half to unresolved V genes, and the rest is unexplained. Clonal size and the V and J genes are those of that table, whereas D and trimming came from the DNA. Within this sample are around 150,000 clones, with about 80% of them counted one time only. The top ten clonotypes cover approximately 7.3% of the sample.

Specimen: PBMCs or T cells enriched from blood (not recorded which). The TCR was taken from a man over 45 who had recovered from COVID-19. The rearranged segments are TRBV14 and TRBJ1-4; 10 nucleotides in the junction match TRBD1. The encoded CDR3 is CASSQRPGQGNEKLFF. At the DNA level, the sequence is TGTGCCAGCAGCCAAAGGCCGGGACAGGGGAATGAAAAACTGTTTTTT. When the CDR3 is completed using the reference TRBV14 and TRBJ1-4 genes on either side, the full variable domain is EAGVTQFPSHSVIEKGQTVTLRCDPISGHDNLYWYRRVMGKEIKFLLHFVKESKQDESGMPNNRFLAERTGGTYSTLKVQPAELEDSGVYFCASSQRPGQGNEKLFFGSGTQLSVL.